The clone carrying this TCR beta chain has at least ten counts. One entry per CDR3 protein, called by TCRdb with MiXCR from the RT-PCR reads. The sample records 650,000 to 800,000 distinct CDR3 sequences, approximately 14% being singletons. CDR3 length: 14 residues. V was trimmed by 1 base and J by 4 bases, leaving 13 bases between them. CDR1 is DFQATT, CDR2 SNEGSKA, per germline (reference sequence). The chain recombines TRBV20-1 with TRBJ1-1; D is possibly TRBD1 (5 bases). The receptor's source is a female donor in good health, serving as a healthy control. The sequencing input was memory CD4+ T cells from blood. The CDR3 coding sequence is TGCAGTGCTAGAGGGCCCGGTGGGGGCACTGAAGCTTTCTTT. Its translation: CSARGPGGGTEAFF.